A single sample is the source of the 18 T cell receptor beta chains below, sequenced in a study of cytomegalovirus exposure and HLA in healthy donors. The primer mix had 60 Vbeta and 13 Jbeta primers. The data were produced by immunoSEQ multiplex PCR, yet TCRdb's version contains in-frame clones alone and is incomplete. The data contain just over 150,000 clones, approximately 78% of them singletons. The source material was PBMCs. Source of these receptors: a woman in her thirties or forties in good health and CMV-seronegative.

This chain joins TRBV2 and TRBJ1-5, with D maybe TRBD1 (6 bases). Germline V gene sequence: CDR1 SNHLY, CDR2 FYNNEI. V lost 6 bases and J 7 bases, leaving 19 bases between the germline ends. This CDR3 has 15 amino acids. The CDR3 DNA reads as TGTGCCAGCAGCAGCACAGGGTGGGGATGGCAGCCCCAGCATTTT. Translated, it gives CASSSTGWGWQPQHF.

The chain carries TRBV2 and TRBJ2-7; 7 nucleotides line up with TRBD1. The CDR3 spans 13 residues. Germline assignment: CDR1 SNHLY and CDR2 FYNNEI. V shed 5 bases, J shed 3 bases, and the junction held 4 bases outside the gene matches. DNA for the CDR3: TGTGCCAGCAGTTGGACAGGCGGCTACGAGCAGTACTTC. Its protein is CASSWTGGYEQYF.

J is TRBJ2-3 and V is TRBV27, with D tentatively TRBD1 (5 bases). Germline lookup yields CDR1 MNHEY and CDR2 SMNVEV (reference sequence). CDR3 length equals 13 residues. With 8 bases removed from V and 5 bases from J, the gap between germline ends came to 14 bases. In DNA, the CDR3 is TGTGCCAGCGGCTACAGGACCATAGATACGCAGTATTTT. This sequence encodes CASGYRTIDTQYF.

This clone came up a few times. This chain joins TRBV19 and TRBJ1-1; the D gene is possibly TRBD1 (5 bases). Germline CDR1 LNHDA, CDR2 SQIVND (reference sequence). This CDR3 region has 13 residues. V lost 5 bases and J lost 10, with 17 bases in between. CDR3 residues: CASSHPGGLGAFF. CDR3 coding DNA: TGTGCCAGTAGTCACCCCGGGGGGTTGGGAGCTTTCTTT.

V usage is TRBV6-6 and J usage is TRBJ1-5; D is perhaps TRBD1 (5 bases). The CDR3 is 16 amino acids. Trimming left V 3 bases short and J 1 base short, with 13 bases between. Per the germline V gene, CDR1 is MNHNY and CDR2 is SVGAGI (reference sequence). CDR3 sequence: CASSYTRRGSNQPQHF. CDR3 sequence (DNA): TGTGCCAGCAGTTATACACGCCGGGGGAGCAATCAGCCCCAGCATTTT.

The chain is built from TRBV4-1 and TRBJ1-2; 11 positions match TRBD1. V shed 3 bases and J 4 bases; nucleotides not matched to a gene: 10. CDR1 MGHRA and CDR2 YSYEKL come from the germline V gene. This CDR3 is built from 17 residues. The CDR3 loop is CASSHSDRGRISYGYTF. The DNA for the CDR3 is TGCGCCAGCAGCCACTCGGACAGGGGGCGAATTTCCTATGGCTACACCTTC.

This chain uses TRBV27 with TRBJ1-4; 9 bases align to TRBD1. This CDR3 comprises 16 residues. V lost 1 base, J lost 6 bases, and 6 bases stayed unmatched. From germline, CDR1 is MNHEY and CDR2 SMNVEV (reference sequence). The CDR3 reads CASSLLSRDRDEKLFF. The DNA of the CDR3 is TGTGCCAGCAGTTTATTAAGCCGGGACAGGGATGAAAAACTGTTTTTT.

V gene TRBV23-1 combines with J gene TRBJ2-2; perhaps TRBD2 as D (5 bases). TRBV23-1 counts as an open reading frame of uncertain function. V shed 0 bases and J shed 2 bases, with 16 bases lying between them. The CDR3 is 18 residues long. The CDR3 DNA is TGCGCCAGCAGTCAATCTAGCGTCAAGCCTCTTAACACCGGGGAGCTGTTTTTT. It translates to CASSQSSVKPLNTGELFF.

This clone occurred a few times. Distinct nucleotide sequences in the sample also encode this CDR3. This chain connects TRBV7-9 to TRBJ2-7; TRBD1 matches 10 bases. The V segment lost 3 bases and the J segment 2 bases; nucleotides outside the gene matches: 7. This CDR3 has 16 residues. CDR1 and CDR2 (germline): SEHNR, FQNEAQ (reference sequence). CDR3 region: CASSLGQGIRAYEQYF. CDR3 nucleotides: TGTGCCAGCAGCTTGGGACAGGGGATTCGGGCCTACGAGCAGTACTTC.

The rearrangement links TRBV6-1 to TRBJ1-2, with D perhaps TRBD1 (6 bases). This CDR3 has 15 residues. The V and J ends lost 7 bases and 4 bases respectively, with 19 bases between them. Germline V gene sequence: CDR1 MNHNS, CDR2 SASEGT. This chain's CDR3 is CASTERMGGAYGYTF. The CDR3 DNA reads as TGTGCCAGCACCGAAAGGATGGGGGGGGCCTATGGCTACACCTTC.

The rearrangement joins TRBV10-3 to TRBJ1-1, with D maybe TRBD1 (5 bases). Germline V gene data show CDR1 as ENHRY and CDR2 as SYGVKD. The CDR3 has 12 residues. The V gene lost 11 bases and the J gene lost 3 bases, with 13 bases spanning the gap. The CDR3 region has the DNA TGTGCCGTCCAGGGTACCTACACTGAAGCTTTCTTT. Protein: CAVQGTYTEAFF.

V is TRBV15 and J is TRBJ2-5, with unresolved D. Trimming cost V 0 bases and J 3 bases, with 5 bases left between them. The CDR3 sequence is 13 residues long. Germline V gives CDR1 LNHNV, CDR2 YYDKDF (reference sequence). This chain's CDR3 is CATSRESEETQYF. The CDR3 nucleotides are TGTGCCACCAGCAGAGAGTCGGAAGAGACCCAGTACTTC.

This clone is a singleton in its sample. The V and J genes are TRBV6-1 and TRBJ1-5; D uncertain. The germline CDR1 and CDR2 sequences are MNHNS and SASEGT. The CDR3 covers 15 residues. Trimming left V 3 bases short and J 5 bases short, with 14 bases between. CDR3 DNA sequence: TGTGCCAGCAGTGACTCGGGGAGAAGTTATCAGCCCCAGCATTTT. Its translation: CASSDSGRSYQPQHF.

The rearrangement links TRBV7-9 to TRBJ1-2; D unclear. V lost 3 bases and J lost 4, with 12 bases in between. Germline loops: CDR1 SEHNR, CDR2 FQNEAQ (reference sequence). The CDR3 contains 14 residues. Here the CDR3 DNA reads TGTGCCAGCAGCTTGATGACTTCCCGCTATGGCTACACCTTC. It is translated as CASSLMTSRYGYTF.

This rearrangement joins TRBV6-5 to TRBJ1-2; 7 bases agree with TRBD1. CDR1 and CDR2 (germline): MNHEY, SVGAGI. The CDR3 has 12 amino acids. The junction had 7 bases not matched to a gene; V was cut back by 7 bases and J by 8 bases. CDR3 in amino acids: CASTDRVLGYTF. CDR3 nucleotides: TGTGCCAGCACCGACAGGGTTCTCGGCTACACCTTC.

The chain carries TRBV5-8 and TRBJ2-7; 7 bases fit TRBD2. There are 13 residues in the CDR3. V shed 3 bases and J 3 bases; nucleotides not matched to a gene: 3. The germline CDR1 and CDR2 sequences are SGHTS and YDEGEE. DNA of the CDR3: TGTGCCAGCAGCTCTGGGGGGGTCTACGAGCAGTACTTC. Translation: CASSSGGVYEQYF.

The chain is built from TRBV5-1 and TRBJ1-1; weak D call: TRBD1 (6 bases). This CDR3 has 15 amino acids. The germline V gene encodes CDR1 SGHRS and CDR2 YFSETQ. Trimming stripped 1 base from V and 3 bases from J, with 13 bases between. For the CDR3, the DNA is TGCGCCAGCAGCTTGTTTCGGACAGCGGACACTGAAGCTTTCTTT. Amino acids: CASSLFRTADTEAFF.

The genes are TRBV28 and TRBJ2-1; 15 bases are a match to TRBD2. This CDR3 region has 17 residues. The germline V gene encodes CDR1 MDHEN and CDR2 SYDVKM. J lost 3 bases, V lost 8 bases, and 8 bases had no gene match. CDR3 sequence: CASLGLAGGHNYNEQFF. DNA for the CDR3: TGTGCCAGCCTGGGACTAGCGGGGGGCCACAACTACAATGAGCAGTTCTTC.